One sample yielded the 11 T cell receptor beta chains listed below, sequenced in a study of sequential checkpoint blockade in melanoma. Treatment in this sample: randomized to nivolumab then ipilimumab (arm A) or the reverse (arm B). The method was immunoSEQ multiplex PCR; TCRdb's version includes in-frame clones alone and lacks a portion of them. The table includes about 6,200 clones, roughly 53% detected once. The specimen comprised CD8+ T cells sorted from blood (inferred from file names), sampled from a patient given nivolumab and ipilimumab in sequence. The receptors come from a human donor with melanoma.

This clone was seen only a few times. The rearrangement joins TRBV5-4 to TRBJ2-5; 7 positions match TRBD1. TRBJ2-7 explains the end of the DNA better; the J call may be wrong. Germline V gene sequence: CDR1 SGHNT, CDR2 YYREEE (reference sequence). The CDR3 consists of 16 residues. The CDR3 DNA is TGTGCCAGCAGCTTGGTCGGTGGGGACAGACCCTACGAGCAGTACTTC. Its translation is CASSLVGGDRPYEQYF.

This clone came up a few times. The chain uses TRBV19 and TRBJ1-3; unclear D gene. Germline V gene sequence: CDR1 LNHDA, CDR2 SQIVND (reference sequence). Between the trimmed V and J ends, which lost 5 bases and 1 base, there was a span of 21 bases. This CDR3 has 18 residues. CDR3 bases: TGTGCCAGTAGTGCCCAGGTCTTGGATGGTGCATCTGGAAACACCATATATTTT. Protein product: CASSAQVLDGASGNTIYF.

The genes are TRBV7-6 and TRBJ2-1; the D gene is possibly TRBD1 (5 bases). Germline V gives CDR1 SGHVS, CDR2 FNYEAQ. With 2 bases removed from V and 6 bases from J, the gap between germline ends came to 8 bases. CDR3 length equals 13 residues. As DNA, the CDR3 is TGTGCCAGCAGCTTATCGACAGCCAATGAGCAGTTCTTC. Amino acid sequence: CASSLSTANEQFF.

This clone was counted between two and nine times. This chain uses TRBV4-1 with TRBJ2-5; D is unresolved. The ends were cut back, 0 bases at V and 1 base at J, with 9 bases in the middle. The CDR3 has 15 amino acids. From germline, CDR1 is MGHRA and CDR2 YSYEKL. The CDR3 sequence: CASSQDRGTQETQYF. The CDR3 nucleotides read TGCGCCAGCAGCCAAGATAGAGGCACCCAAGAGACCCAGTACTTC.

The CDR3 coding sequence is TGTGCCAGCACCCCCGGCCGGGGGGAATTCAGCACAGATACGCAGTATTTT. It translates to CASTPGRGEFSTDTQYF. This chain uses TRBV7-9 with TRBJ2-3, with TRBD2 matching over 7 bases. Losses at the gene ends were 7 bases for V and 0 bases for J; bases not matched to a gene: 13. The CDR3 loop spans 17 amino acids. CDR1 is SEHNR and CDR2 is FQNEAQ in the germline V gene (reference sequence).

This clone rates as medium-sized. This chain links TRBV19 with TRBJ2-1; 8 bases match TRBD2. J was trimmed by 7 bases and V by 4 bases; bases with no gene match: 0. The CDR3 is 12 residues long. Germline V gives CDR1 LNHDA, CDR2 SQIVND (reference sequence). The CDR3 here is CASSSGGNEQFF. The DNA for the CDR3 is TGTGCCAGTAGTAGCGGGGGGAATGAGCAGTTCTTC. The entire variable domain, with the rest obtained from reference TRBV19 and TRBJ2-1, is as follows: DGGITQSPKYLFRKEGQNVTLSCEQNLNHDAMYWYRQDPGQGLRLIYYSQIVNDFQKGDIAEGYSVSREKKESFPLTVTSAQKNPTAFYLCASSSGGNEQFFGPGTRLTVL.

This clone was counted a few times. The V and J genes are TRBV7-3 and TRBJ2-7; possible D gene TRBD2, 5 bases. V was clipped by 4 bases and J by 6 bases, with 16 bases between them. In germline, CDR1 is SGHTA, CDR2 FQGTGA. The CDR3 contains 14 residues. CDR3 amino acids: CASSSGIIQAEQYF. DNA for the CDR3: TGTGCCAGCAGCTCCGGGATCATTCAGGCCGAGCAGTACTTC.

This clone was counted a few times. CDR3: CASSPTGGTEAFF. CDR3 coding DNA: TGTGCCAGCAGCCCCACGGGGGGCACTGAAGCTTTCTTT. The rearrangement joins TRBV7-2 to TRBJ1-1; D may be TRBD1 (5 bases). The CDR3 has 13 residues. Between the trimmed V and J ends, which lost 5 bases and 4 bases, there was a span of 11 bases. Germline values: CDR1 SGHTA, CDR2 FQGNSA.

V usage is TRBV27 and J usage is TRBJ1-2; 7 bases are shared with TRBD1. The germline CDR1 and CDR2 sequences are MNHEY and SMNVEV (reference sequence). With V trimmed by 0 bases and J by 4 bases, 11 bases remained unmatched. This CDR3 has 17 residues. In DNA form, the CDR3 reads TGTGCCAGCAGTTTATCGCCAACCGGAGGGGGCCTCTATGGCTACACCTTC. Amino acids: CASSLSPTGGGLYGYTF.

The CDR3 nucleotides are TGTGCCAGCTCAACCGGGGGAGGTCCAGATACGCAGTATTTT. Protein sequence: CASSTGGGPDTQYF. The chain is built from TRBV18 and TRBJ2-3; tentatively, D is TRBD2 (6 bases). Looked up from germline, CDR1 is KGHSH and CDR2 is LQKENI. CDR3 length: 14 amino acids. V dropped 5 bases and J dropped 4 bases, with 13 bases sitting between them.

The chain employs TRBV27 and TRBJ2-5; perhaps TRBD2 as D (5 bases). The J call is in doubt because the DNA end fits TRBJ2-7 better. The V gene's germline CDR1 is MNHEY and CDR2 SMNVEV (reference sequence). CDR3 length: 14 residues. The DNA for the CDR3 is TGTGCCAGCAGTTTATCGGACTCATCCTACGAGCAGTACTTC. Its translation is CASSLSDSSYEQYF.